Described below is a single TCR beta chain sequence and its context. What it recognizes is unknown. Version v3.0 of the immunoSEQ assay was performed at survey level. Sequencing was designed to cover roughly 35,000-55,000 T-cell genomes in each sample. The protocol was immunoSEQ multiplex PCR, while the TCRdb copy is restricted to in-frame clones and leaves out a portion. Altogether approximately 45,000 clones are present, around nine tenths being singletons, with the ten largest covering 4.5% to 5.5%. In germline, CDR1 is LNHDA, CDR2 SQIVND (reference sequence). The germline V and J ends were trimmed by 10 bases and 5 bases, with 18 bases remaining between them. The CDR3 spans 13 residues. This sample was taken from a study of long-term antiretroviral therapy in people with HIV. In the study overall: The earliest samples predate the 2015 immediate-ART recommendation by about a decade. Overall study results and limits: Diversity measured after ART increased yet remained under transplant donor controls. The range of CDR3 lengths in HIV repertoires proved narrower than that found in controls.

This clonotype was obtained from a woman aged 50 to 65 with HIV. The chain combines TRBV19 with TRBJ2-7; tentatively, D is TRBD1 (6 bases). This material consisted of unsorted PBMCs, taken 0.1 years before starting antiretroviral therapy. The chain's CDR3 is CATQVAGADEQYF. CDR3 bases: TGTGCCACCCAGGTGGCAGGGGCGGACGAGCAGTACTTC.